The sample holds one count of the clone carrying this T cell receptor beta chain. The germline V gene has CDR1 SGDLS and CDR2 YYNGEE. The CDR3 sequence is 13 residues long. Trimming pared 0 bases from V and 3 bases from J, leaving 6 bases between. This entry comes from a study of blood T cell repertoires in COVID-19. On the study more broadly: COVID-19 samples from acute and convalescent phases originated in the United States, Italy and Spain.

The data were produced by immunoSEQ multiplex PCR, yet TCRdb's version contains in-frame clones alone and is incomplete. Of more than 95,000 clones listed, approximately 90% are singletons. The rearrangement links TRBV9 to TRBJ1-1; possibly TRBD1 for D (5 bases). Source material: peripheral blood. This clonotype originated in a human donor with active COVID-19. The donor label of this sample is uncertain. The CDR3 bases are TGTGCCAGCAGCGTAGGGGGCCACACTGAAGCTTTCTTT. Protein: CASSVGGHTEAFF. The whole variable domain, remainder taken from reference TRBV9 and TRBJ1-1, is DSGVTQTPKHLITATGQRVTLRCSPRSGDLSVYWYQQSLDQGLQFLIQYYNGEERAKGNILERFSAQQFPDLHSELNLSSLELGDSALYFCASSVGGHTEAFFGQGTRLTVV.